The 21 T cell receptor beta chains in this list originate from one sample, sequenced in a study of T cells in Graves' hyperthyroidism and ophthalmopathy. Regions amplified from RNA transcripts were the TCR beta CDR3 regions. The HTBI primer set was used in a first-round RT-PCR of the TCR CDR3. TCRdb reprocessed the multiplex PCR reads with MiXCR, giving one entry per CDR3 protein. Of around 290,000 distinct CDR3 sequences in the sample, about 15% were seen once. The sequencing input was blood. The receptors here all came from a woman aged 60-70 years with Graves' ophthalmopathy.

Ten or more counts support this clonotype. CDR3 in amino acids: CASSWDSYGYTF. The CDR3 DNA reads as TGTGCCAGCAGTTGGGACAGCTATGGCTACACCTTC. This sequence joins TRBV28 and TRBJ1-2, with 7 nucleotides matching TRBD1. The junction had 0 bases not matched to a gene; V was cut back by 4 bases and J by 4 bases. The CDR3 has 12 residues. Looked up from germline, CDR1 is MDHEN and CDR2 is SYDVKM.

At least ten counts were recorded for this clonotype. The chain joins TRBV2 to TRBJ1-3; D uncertain. V was trimmed by 4 bases and J by 2 bases, leaving 6 bases between them. This CDR3 region has 13 residues. Germline CDR1 reads SNHLY; CDR2 reads FYNNEI. CDR3 in DNA: TGTGCCAGCAGTGGGGAAGCTGGAAACACCATATATTTT. Protein: CASSGEAGNTIYF.

Ten or more counts support this clonotype. The chain combines TRBV4-2 with TRBJ2-7, with TRBD1 identical over 7 bases. Trimming at V came to 4 bases and at J to 2 bases, leaving 5 bases not matched to a gene. The CDR3 extends over 14 amino acids. Germline V gene lookup returns CDR1 LGHNA and CDR2 YNFKEQ. The CDR3 reads CASSPPGGAYEQYF. The CDR3 region has the DNA TGTGCCAGCAGCCCACCAGGGGGTGCCTACGAGCAGTACTTC.

V is TRBV10-3 and J is TRBJ1-3, with D possibly matching TRBD1 (5 bases). Germline CDR1 ENHRY, CDR2 SYGVKD. This CDR3 spans 14 amino acids. The V end lost 10 bases, the J end lost 0 bases, and 13 bases lay between the germline ends. The CDR3 loop is CASGDLGSGNTIYF. The CDR3 DNA follows: TGTGCCAGTGGGGACCTAGGCTCTGGAAACACCATATATTTT.

The V and J genes are TRBV3-2 and TRBJ1-2; TRBD1 reflects the table's D call only, with no check against the DNA. TRBV3-2 corresponds to a pseudogene. The CDR3 has 15 residues. CDR3 protein: CASSQGTGPLGGYTF. The CDR3, as DNA: TGTGCCAGCAGCCAAGGAACAGGACCGTTGGGTGGCTACACCTTC.

This clonotype was detected a few times. The V call is TRBV5-1, the J call TRBJ1-2; TRBD1 might be the D (6 bases). The CDR3 is made up of 15 amino acids. V lost 0 bases, J lost 2 bases, and 11 bases lay in between. CDR1 SGHRS and CDR2 YFSETQ come from the germline V gene. The CDR3 nucleotides are TGCGCCAGCAGCTTGGCCCAGGGGCGGAACTATGGCTACACCTTC. Translation: CASSLAQGRNYGYTF.

This clonotype was seen only a few times. This chain joins TRBV7-4 and TRBJ2-1, with D possibly matching TRBD2 (6 bases). The CDR3 has 16 residues. V lost 4 bases, J lost 3 bases, and 16 bases lay in between. From germline, CDR1 is SGHVT and CDR2 SQSDAQ. This chain's CDR3 is CASSSRGADVYNEQFF. In nucleotides, the CDR3 is TGTGCCAGCAGCTCGCGGGGAGCGGACGTCTACAATGAGCAGTTCTTC.

The gene calls are TRBV19 and TRBJ2-5; possibly TRBD1 for D (6 bases). Per the germline V gene, CDR1 is LNHDA and CDR2 is SQIVND (reference sequence). Trimming took 4 bases from V and 4 from J, leaving 13 bases between them. This CDR3 comprises 14 residues. CDR3 region: CASSKNRDGETQYF. The CDR3 region has the DNA TGTGCCAGTAGTAAAAACAGGGATGGAGAGACCCAGTACTTC. The full variable domain, rest sourced from reference TRBV19 and TRBJ2-5, is DGGITQSPKYLFRKEGQNVTLSCEQNLNHDAMYWYRQDPGQGLRLIYYSQIVNDFQKGDIAEGYSVSREKKESFPLTVTSAQKNPTAFYLCASSKNRDGETQYFGPGTRLLVL.

A few counts support this clonotype. V is TRBV9 and J is TRBJ2-2; the D is unclear. CDR3 length: 15 amino acids. Germline V gene lookup returns CDR1 SGDLS and CDR2 YYNGEE. Trimming stripped 1 base from V and 0 bases from J, with 7 bases between. The CDR3 reads CASSVSGSNTGELFF. The CDR3 nucleotides read TGTGCCAGCAGCGTATCCGGGTCGAACACCGGGGAGCTGTTTTTT. Drawing the rest from reference TRBV9 and TRBJ2-2, the complete variable domain is DSGVTQTPKHLITATGQRVTLRCSPRSGDLSVYWYQQSLDQGLQFLIQYYNGEERAKGNILERFSAQQFPDLHSELNLSSLELGDSALYFCASSVSGSNTGELFFGEGSRLTVL.

This clonotype was counted between two and nine times. V and J are TRBV20-1 and TRBJ1-5; D ambiguous. Germline CDR1 is DFQATT and CDR2 is SNEGSKA (reference sequence). V lost 4 bases, J lost 0 bases, and 13 bases lay in between. This CDR3 is built from 15 residues. The CDR3 loop reads CSAKRLAGSNQPQHF. The CDR3 DNA reads TGCAGTGCTAAAAGACTGGCGGGTAGCAATCAGCCCCAGCATTTT.

This clonotype appeared a few times. The rearrangement uses TRBV20-1 and TRBJ2-7, with 8 bases fitting TRBD1. The CDR3 is 16 residues long. CDR1 and CDR2 from the germline V gene are DFQATT and SNEGSKA (reference sequence). With 5 bases clipped from V and 1 base from J, the junction kept 13 bases outside the gene matches. CDR3 in amino acids: CSAARSGGDGSYEQYF. The DNA for the CDR3 is TGCAGTGCTGCCCGATCAGGGGGCGATGGGTCCTACGAGCAGTACTTC.

There are many counts of this clonotype. The gene calls are TRBV2 and TRBJ2-5; tentatively, D is TRBD1 or TRBD2 (5 bases each). Germline CDR1 is SNHLY and CDR2 is FYNNEI. Trimming removed 4 bases from V and 5 bases from J, with 11 bases in between. This CDR3 spans 13 amino acids. The CDR3 nucleotides are TGTGCCAGCAGTGGATGGGGGAAGGAGACCCAGTACTTC. Translated, it gives CASSGWGKETQYF.

Only a few counts were recorded for this clonotype. J is TRBJ2-1 and V is TRBV4-1; maybe TRBD1 (6 bases). Germline V gene sequence: CDR1 MGHRA, CDR2 YSYEKL. The CDR3 sequence is 16 residues long. V was cut by 0 bases and J by 4 bases, with 13 bases left in between. The CDR3 bases are TGCGCCAGCAGCCAAGAGGCAGCAACAGGGTACAATGAGCAGTTCTTC. Amino acid sequence: CASSQEAATGYNEQFF.

This clonotype was found many times. The CDR3 reads CASIKDRTYNEQFF. Written as DNA, the CDR3 is TGTGCCAGCATTAAAGACAGGACGTACAATGAGCAGTTCTTC. J is TRBJ2-1 and V is TRBV27; D may be TRBD1 (6 bases). CDR1 is MNHEY and CDR2 is SMNVEV in the germline V gene (reference sequence). V was cut by 7 bases and J by 4 bases, with 14 bases left in between. This CDR3 is 14 amino acids long.

On this clonotype itself: The final CDR3 position lacks the conserved phenylalanine or tryptophan, pointing to a likely read error. The genes are TRBV2 and TRBJ2-3; 8 bases are a match to TRBD2. This CDR3 comprises 14 residues. Per germline, CDR1 SNHLY and CDR2 FYNNEI. The CDR3 spells CASSERTSTDTQYS. CDR3 nucleotide sequence: TGTGCCAGCAGTGAGCGGACTAGCACAGACACGCAGTATTCT.

The sample holds many counts of this clonotype. This CDR3 is CASSQGTGIEAFF. The CDR3 nucleotides read TGTGCCAGCAGCCAAGGAACGGGGATTGAAGCTTTCTTT. The chain carries TRBV14 and TRBJ1-1; D uncertain. V was cut by 1 base and J by 7 bases, with 10 bases left in between. This CDR3 contains 13 residues. Germline CDR1 SGHDN, CDR2 FVKESK. Looking up the rest from reference TRBV14 and TRBJ1-1 gives the full variable domain: EAGVTQFPSHSVIEKGQTVTLRCDPISGHDNLYWYRRVMGKEIKFLLHFVKESKQDESGMPNNRFLAERTGGTYSTLKVQPAELEDSGVYFCASSQGTGIEAFFGQGTRLTVV.

At least ten counts were recorded for this clonotype. V and J are TRBV9 and TRBJ2-5; maybe TRBD1 (5 bases). Between the trimmed V and J ends, which lost 1 base and 4 bases, there was a span of 8 bases. The CDR3 is made up of 13 amino acids. CDR1 is SGDLS, CDR2 YYNGEE, per germline. The CDR3 nucleotides read TGTGCCAGCAGCGTACAGGGATCAGAGACCCAGTACTTC. Its translation: CASSVQGSETQYF.

This clonotype appeared a few times. V gene TRBV20-1 combines with J gene TRBJ2-7, with 8 bases identical to TRBD2. CDR3 length equals 14 residues. The V gene's germline CDR1 is DFQATT and CDR2 SNEGSKA (reference sequence). J was trimmed by 2 bases and V by 6 bases; bases with no gene match: 9. The DNA of the CDR3 is TGCAGTGCCTCCACGGGGGGGAGCACCTACGAGCAGTACTTC. Translation: CSASTGGSTYEQYF.

This clonotype was seen more than once but under ten times. The V and J genes are TRBV7-6 and TRBJ1-2; 10 bases map to TRBD1. There are 14 residues in the CDR3. V was pared by 4 bases and J by 4 bases, with 3 bases of the junction left unmatched. Germline loops: CDR1 SGHVS, CDR2 FNYEAQ. The CDR3 coding sequence is TGTGCCAGCAGCTCGAGGACAGGGGGCTATGGCTACACCTTC. This gives the protein CASSSRTGGYGYTF. Full variable domain (remainder filled in from reference TRBV7-6 and TRBJ1-2): GAGVSQSPRYKVTKRGQDVALRCDPISGHVSLYWYRQALGQGPEFLTYFNYEAQQDKSGLPNDRFSAERPEGSISTLTIQRTEQRDSAMYRCASSSRTGGYGYTFGSGTRLTVV.

V is TRBV29-1 and J is TRBJ2-7; D is perhaps TRBD2 (5 bases). The V end was cut by 3 bases, the J end by 4 bases, with 7 bases between. This CDR3 has 11 residues. Per germline, CDR1 SQVTM and CDR2 ANQGSEA. This chain's CDR3 is CSVERDYEQYF. CDR3 sequence (DNA): TGCAGCGTTGAGAGGGATTACGAGCAGTACTTC.

This clonotype was recorded at least ten times. The chain recombines TRBV7-2 with TRBJ1-2; a possible D gene is TRBD1 (5 bases). The CDR3 has 16 amino acids. Trimming took 1 base from V and 5 from J, leaving 17 bases between them. The germline gives CDR1 SGHTA, CDR2 FQGNSA. CDR3 nucleotides: TGTGCCAGCAGCTTAGGGACACACATGAAGTTATATGGCTACACCTTC. Translation gives CASSLGTHMKLYGYTF. The full variable domain, rest sourced from reference TRBV7-2 and TRBJ1-2, is GAGVSQSPSNKVTEKGKDVELRCDPISGHTALYWYRQSLGQGLEFLIYFQGNSAPDKSGLPSDRFSAERTGGSVSTLTIQRTQQEDSAVYLCASSLGTHMKLYGYTFGSGTRLTVV.